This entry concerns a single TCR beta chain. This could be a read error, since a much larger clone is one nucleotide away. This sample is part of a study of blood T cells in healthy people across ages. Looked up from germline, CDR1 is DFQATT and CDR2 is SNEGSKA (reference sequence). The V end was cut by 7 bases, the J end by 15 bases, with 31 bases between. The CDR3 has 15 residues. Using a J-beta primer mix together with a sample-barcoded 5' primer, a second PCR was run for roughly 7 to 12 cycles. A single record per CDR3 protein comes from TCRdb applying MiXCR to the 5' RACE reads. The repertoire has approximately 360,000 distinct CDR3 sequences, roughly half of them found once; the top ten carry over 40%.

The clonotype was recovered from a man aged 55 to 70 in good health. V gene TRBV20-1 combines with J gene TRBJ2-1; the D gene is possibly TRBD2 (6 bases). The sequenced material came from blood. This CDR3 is CSVDTGARGLQGRFF. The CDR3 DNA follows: TGCAGTGTCGACACCGGGGCTAGGGGACTGCAAGGGCGGTTCTTC.